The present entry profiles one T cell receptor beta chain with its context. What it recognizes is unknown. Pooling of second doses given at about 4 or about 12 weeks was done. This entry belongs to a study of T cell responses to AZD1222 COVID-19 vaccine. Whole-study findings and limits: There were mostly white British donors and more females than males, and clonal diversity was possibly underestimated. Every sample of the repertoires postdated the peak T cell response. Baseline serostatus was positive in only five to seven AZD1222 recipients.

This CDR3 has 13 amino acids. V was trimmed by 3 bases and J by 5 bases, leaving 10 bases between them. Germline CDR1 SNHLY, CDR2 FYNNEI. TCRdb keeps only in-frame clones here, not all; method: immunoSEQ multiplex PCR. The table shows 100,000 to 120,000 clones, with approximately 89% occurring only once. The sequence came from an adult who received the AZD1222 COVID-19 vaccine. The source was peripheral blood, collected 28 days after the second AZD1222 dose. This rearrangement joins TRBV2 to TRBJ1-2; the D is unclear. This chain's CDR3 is CASSELHGYGYTF. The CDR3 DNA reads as TGTGCCAGCAGTGAGTTACATGGGTATGGCTACACCTTC.